This TCR beta chain was found in a study of T cell responses to AZD1222 COVID-19 vaccine (dated by TCRdb to the early 2020s). Context from the whole study: AZD1222 recipients with second doses at about 4 weeks or about 12 weeks were pooled, because spike-specific TCR depth and breadth did not differ between schedules. Trial participants were enrolled into age subgroups of 18-55, 56-69 and 70-plus years, which contained about 150, 27 and 61 TCR-sequenced participants, respectively. A total of just over 230 trial participants underwent TCR sequencing, of whom some 210 received two doses of AZD1222 and 26 received two doses of the MenACWY control vaccine.

This specimen's time point label, interpreted: baseline before first vaccination. Samples from vaccinated people were obtained from the UK trials COV001 and COV002, which included a single-blind randomized controlled phase 2/3 trial of AZD1222 (ChAdOx1 nCoV-19) in healthy adults. For TCRbeta chain sequencing, PBMC samples from trial participants were taken at day 0 and at day 28 after the second dose. Points on this clone: This clone's antigen is unknown. Per-nucleotide qualities are absent, and no much larger clonotype sits a single base away.

The full study reports these points: Only five or six AZD1222 recipients were SARS-CoV-2 seropositive at baseline, limiting conclusions about previously exposed vaccinees. Nearly half of unique spike-specific TCRs reportedly recognized epitopes outside regions mutated in the B.1.351 and B.1.1.7 variants. The 56-69-year group was small, and its depth increase did not reach significance, likely because of low power. Spike-specific TCR breadth and depth rose significantly after two AZD1222 doses compared with day 0 and with MenACWY recipients. No day 14 peak-response samples were available, so repertoires were characterized only after the peak T cell response. Participants were mostly white British, with more females than males. The authors suggested clonal diversity may have been underestimated. The vaccine-associated CD4 TCRs covered the entire spike protein, and the dominant responses fell in regions 160-218 and 743-854.

CDR3 length: 18 amino acids, cysteine to phenylalanine. The kept DNA is CDR3 alone, 54 bases in frame from the first base. Via the germline V gene, CDR1 is SGHRS and CDR2 YFSETQ. Unmatched junction bases come to 7, with V trimmed by 0 bases and J by 0 bases. The CDR3 regions of human TCRbeta chains were subjected to immunosequencing. Under the source paper's analysis protocol: TCRs in the repertoires were matched against a reference library of SARS-CoV-2-specific TCRs that had been generated with the MIRA antigen-specificity platform. Breadth meant the fraction of unique TCRs that were SARS-CoV-2-associated, whereas depth meant the fraction of total T cells that were SARS-CoV-2-associated. Using the MIRA data, each spike-specific TCR was assigned both to the spike region to which the TCR was reactive and to a CD4 or CD8 class. Log10-transformed breadth and depth values were compared by one-way ANOVA with Sidak's multiple comparisons tests. TCRdb re-hosts the immuneACCESS table, in-frame sequences only. Its copies lack some clones; in the studies checked, an unresolved V gene accounts for under half of them, and the cause for the rest is not known. The D gene and trimming were derived from the DNA, and the V and J assignments and clone size from that table. The sample table contains 110,000 or so clones; only one count was recorded for over 75% of them. Clones ranked in the top ten supply over 15% of the sample.

The sequenced sample was peripheral blood, obtained on day 0 of AZD1222 vaccination. The sequence derives from an adult in good health. This receptor chain uses TRBV5-1 and TRBJ2-7, with 12 central nucleotides matching TRBD2. The CDR3 here reads CASSLALGLAGLSYEQYF. The DNA is TGCGCCAGCAGCTTGGCCTTAGGACTAGCGGGGCTCTCCTACGAGCAGTACTTC.